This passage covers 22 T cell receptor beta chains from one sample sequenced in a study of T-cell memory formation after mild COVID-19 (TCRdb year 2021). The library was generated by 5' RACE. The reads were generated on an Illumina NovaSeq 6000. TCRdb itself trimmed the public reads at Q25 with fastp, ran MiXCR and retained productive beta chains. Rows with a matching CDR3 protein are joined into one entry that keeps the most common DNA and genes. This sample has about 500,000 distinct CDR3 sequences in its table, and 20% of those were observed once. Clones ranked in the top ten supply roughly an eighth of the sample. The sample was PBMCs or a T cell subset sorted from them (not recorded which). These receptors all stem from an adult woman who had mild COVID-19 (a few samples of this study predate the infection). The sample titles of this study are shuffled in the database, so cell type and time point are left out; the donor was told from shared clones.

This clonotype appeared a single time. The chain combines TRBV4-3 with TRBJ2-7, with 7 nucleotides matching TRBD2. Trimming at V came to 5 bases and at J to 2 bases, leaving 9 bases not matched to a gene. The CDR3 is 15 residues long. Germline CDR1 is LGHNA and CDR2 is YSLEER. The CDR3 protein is CASSEGLGGPYEQYF. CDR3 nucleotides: TGCGCCAGCAGCGAAGGCCTGGGAGGGCCCTACGAGCAGTACTTC.

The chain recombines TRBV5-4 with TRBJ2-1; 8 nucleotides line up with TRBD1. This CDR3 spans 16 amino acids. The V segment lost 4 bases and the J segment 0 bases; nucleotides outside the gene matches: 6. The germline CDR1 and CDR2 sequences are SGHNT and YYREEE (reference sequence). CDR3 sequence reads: CASSGSDRGSYNEQFF. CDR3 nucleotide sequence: TGTGCCAGCAGCGGGTCAGACAGGGGCTCCTACAATGAGCAGTTCTTC.

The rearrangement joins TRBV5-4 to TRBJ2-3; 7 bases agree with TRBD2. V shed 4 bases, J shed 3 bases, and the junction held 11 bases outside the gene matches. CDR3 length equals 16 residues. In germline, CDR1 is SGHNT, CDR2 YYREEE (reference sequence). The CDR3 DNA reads TGTGCCAGCAGCCATATCGGGGGAGGGCCTACAGATACGCAGTATTTT. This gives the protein CASSHIGGGPTDTQYF.

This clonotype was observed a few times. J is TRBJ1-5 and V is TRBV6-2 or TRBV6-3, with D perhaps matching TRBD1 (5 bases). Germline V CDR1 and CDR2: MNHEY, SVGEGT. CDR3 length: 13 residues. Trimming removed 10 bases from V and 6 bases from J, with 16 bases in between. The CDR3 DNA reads TGTGCCACCGCGACAGCGCGCAGTCAGCCCCAGCATTTT. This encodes CATATARSQPQHF.

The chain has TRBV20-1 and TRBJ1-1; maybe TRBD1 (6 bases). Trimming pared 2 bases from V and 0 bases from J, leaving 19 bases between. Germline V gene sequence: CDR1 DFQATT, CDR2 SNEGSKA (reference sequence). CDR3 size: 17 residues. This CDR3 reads CSARSQGIEEMNTEAFF. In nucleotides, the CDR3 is TGCAGTGCTAGATCACAGGGAATTGAAGAAATGAACACTGAAGCTTTCTTT.

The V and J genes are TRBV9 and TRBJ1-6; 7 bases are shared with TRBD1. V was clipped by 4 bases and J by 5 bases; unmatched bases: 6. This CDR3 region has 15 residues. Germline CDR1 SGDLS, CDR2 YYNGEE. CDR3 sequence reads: CASSSIGTDNSPLHF. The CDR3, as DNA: TGTGCCAGCAGCTCGATAGGGACAGATAATTCACCCCTCCACTTT.

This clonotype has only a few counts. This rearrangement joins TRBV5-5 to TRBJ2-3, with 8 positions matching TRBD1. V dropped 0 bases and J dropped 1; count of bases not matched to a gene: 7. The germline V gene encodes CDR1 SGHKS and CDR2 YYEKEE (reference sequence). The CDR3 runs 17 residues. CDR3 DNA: TGTGCCAGCAGCTTGGGACAGGGGTCGAGCCGCACAGATACGCAGTATTTT. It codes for CASSLGQGSSRTDTQYF.

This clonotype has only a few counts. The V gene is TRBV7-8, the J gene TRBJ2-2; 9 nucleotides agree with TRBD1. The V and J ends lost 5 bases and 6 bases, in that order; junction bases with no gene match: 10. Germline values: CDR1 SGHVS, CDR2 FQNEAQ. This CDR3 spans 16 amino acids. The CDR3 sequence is CASSDPTGGYSGELFF. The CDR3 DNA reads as TGTGCCAGCAGCGATCCGACAGGGGGGTATTCCGGGGAGCTGTTTTTT.

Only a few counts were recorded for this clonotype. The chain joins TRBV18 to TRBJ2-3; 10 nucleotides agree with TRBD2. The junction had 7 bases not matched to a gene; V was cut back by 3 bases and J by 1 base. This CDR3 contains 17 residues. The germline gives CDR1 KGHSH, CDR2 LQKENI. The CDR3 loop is CASSPNPGTSGTDTQYF. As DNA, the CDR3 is TGTGCCAGCTCACCTAATCCCGGGACTAGCGGCACAGATACGCAGTATTTT.

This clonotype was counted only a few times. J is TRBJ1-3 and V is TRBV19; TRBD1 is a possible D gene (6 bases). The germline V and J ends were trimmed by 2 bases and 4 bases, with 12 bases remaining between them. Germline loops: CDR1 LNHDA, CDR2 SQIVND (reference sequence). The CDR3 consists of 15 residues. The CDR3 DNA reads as TGTGCCAGTAGTATAAGCCGGACAGCAGGAAACACCATATATTTT. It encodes CASSISRTAGNTIYF.

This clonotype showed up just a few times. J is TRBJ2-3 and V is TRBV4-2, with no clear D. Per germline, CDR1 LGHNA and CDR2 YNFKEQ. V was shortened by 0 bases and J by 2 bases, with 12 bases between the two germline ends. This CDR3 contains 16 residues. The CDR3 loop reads CASSQESVPSTDTQYF. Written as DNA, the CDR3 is TGTGCCAGCAGCCAAGAATCGGTGCCATCCACAGATACGCAGTATTTT.

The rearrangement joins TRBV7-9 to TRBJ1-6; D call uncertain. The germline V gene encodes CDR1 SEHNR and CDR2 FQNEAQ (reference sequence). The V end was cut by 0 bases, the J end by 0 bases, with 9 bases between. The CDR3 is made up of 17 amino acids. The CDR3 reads CASSLADLSSYNSPLHF. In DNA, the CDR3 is TGTGCCAGCAGCTTAGCGGATTTGAGCTCCTATAATTCACCCCTCCACTTT.

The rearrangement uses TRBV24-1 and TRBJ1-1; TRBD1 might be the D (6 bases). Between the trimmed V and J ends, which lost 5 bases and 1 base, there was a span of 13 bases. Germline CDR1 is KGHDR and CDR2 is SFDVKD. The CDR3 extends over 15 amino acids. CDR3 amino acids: CATSGPGTKNTEAFF. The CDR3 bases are TGTGCCACCAGTGGGCCAGGGACAAAGAACACTGAAGCTTTCTTT.

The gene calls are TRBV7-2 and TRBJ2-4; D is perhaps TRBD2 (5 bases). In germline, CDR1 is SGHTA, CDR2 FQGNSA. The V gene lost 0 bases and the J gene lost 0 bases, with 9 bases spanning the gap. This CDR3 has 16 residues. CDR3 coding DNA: TGTGCCAGCAGCTTAGCGGATGGACTAGCCAAAAACATTCAGTACTTC. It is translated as CASSLADGLAKNIQYF.

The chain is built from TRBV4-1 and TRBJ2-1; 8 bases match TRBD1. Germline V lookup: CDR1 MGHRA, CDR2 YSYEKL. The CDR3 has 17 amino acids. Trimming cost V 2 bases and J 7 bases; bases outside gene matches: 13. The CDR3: CASSQSYRGSILNEQFF. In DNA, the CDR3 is TGCGCCAGCAGCCAATCCTACAGGGGGAGTATTTTGAATGAGCAGTTCTTC.

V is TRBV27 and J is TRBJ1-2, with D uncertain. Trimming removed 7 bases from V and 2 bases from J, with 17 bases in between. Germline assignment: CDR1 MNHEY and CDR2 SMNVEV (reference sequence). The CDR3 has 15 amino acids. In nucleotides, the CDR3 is TGTGCCAGCACCCTAAAAGGAGGGCCCAACTATGGCTACACCTTC. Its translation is CASTLKGGPNYGYTF.

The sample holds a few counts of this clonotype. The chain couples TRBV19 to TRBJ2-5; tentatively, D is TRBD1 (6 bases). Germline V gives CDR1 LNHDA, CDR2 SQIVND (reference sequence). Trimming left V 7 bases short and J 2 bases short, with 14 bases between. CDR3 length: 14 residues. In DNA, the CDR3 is TGTGCCAGTAATCACAGGGTGGGGCAAGAGACCCAGTACTTC. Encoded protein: CASNHRVGQETQYF.

The CDR3 sequence: CASSFRVGTDTQYF. The CDR3, as DNA: TGTGCCAGCAGCTTCAGGGTTGGCACAGATACGCAGTATTTT. This chain connects TRBV5-4 to TRBJ2-3, with D perhaps TRBD1 (5 bases). Germline values: CDR1 SGHNT, CDR2 YYREEE (reference sequence). Trimming stripped 2 bases from V and 1 base from J, with 8 bases between. This CDR3 comprises 14 residues. The complete variable domain, with remaining parts taken from reference TRBV5-4 and TRBJ2-3, reads ETGVTQSPTHLIKTRGQQVTLRCSSQSGHNTVSWYQQALGQGPQFIFQYYREEENGRGNFPPRFSGLQFPNYSSELNVNALELDDSALYLCASSFRVGTDTQYFGPGTRLTVL.

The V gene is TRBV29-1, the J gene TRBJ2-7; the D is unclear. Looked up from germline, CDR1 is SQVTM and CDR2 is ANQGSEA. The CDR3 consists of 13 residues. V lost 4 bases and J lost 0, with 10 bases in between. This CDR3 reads CSVAETRSYEQYF. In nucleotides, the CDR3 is TGCAGCGTTGCCGAGACCCGCTCCTACGAGCAGTACTTC.

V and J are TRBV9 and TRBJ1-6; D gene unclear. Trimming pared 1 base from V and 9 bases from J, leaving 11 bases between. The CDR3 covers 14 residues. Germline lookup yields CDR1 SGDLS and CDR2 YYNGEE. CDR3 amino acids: CASSVRPGTSPLHF. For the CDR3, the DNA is TGTGCCAGCAGCGTAAGGCCTGGAACTTCACCCCTCCACTTT. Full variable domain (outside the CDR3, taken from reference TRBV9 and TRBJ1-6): DSGVTQTPKHLITATGQRVTLRCSPRSGDLSVYWYQQSLDQGLQFLIQYYNGEERAKGNILERFSAQQFPDLHSELNLSSLELGDSALYFCASSVRPGTSPLHFGNGTRLTVT.

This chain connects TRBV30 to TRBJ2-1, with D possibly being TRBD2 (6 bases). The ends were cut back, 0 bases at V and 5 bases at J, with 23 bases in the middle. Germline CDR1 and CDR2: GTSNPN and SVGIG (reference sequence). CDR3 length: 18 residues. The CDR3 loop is CAWSVPLLTSRLDNEQFF. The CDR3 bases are TGTGCCTGGAGTGTCCCGCTCCTCACTAGCAGGTTGGACAATGAGCAGTTCTTC.

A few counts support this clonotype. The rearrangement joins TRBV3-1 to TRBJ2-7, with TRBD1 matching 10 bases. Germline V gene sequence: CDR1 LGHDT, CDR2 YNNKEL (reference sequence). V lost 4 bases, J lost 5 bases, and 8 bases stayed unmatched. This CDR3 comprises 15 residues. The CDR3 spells CASSPRTGGKNEQYF. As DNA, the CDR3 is TGTGCCAGCAGCCCCCGGACAGGGGGAAAGAACGAGCAGTACTTC.